A single sample is the source of the 27 T cell receptor beta chains below, sequenced in a study of OX40 agonist ivuxolimab in advanced cancers. Libraries were prepared by immunoSEQ multiplex PCR; TCRdb keeps only in-frame clonotypes and omits some of them. In the table there are 40,000 or so clones, around 93% of which are singletons. The input for sequencing was CD4+ or CD8+ T cells sorted from blood, taken in a trial of the OX40 agonist ivuxolimab. Receptors originate from an adult with an advanced solid tumor such as melanoma, head and neck, liver or kidney cancer.

The chain carries TRBV19 and TRBJ1-1; D call uncertain. Trimming left V 3 bases short and J 1 base short, with 6 bases between. The CDR3 is 13 amino acids. In germline, CDR1 is LNHDA, CDR2 SQIVND (reference sequence). CDR3 nucleotides: TGTGCCAGTAGTATTGGCGGGAACACTGAAGCTTTCTTT. This translates into CASSIGGNTEAFF.

V is TRBV12-5 and J is TRBJ1-5; unclear D gene. Trimming pared 8 bases from V and 2 bases from J, leaving 22 bases between. This CDR3 has 17 amino acids. In germline, CDR1 is LGHNT, CDR2 FRNRAP. CDR3 bases: TGTGCTAGTCAAATGCCGGGCCATCAAAGGGGCAATCAGCCCCAGCATTTT. As protein: CASQMPGHQRGNQPQHF.

The chain is built from TRBV7-9 and TRBJ2-7; tentative D call: TRBD2 (6 bases). Germline-derived CDR1 and CDR2 are SEHNR and FQNEAQ (reference sequence). This CDR3 is built from 13 residues. The V end lost 4 bases, the J end lost 0 bases, and 7 bases lay between the germline ends. Here the CDR3 DNA reads TGTGCCAGCAGCTCGGGACTCTCCTACGAGCAGTACTTC. It is translated as CASSSGLSYEQYF.

This rearrangement joins TRBV4-3 to TRBJ2-1; weak D call: TRBD2 (5 bases). V was pared by 0 bases and J by 10 bases, with 10 bases between. Germline-derived CDR1 and CDR2 are LGHNA and YSLEER. The CDR3 is made up of 13 amino acids. CDR3 loop: CASSQERVKEQFF. The DNA of the CDR3 is TGCGCCAGCAGCCAAGAGCGGGTTAAGGAGCAGTTCTTC.

With respect to this clone: Other DNA sequences of this sample code for an identical CDR3. The rearrangement joins TRBV5-1 to TRBJ1-1; D remains ambiguous. Germline V gene lookup returns CDR1 SGHRS and CDR2 YFSETQ. The CDR3 length is 13 residues. V was pared by 2 bases and J by 2 bases, with 7 bases between. CDR3 sequence: CASSFTSNTEAFF. The CDR3 nucleotides are TGCGCCAGCAGCTTCACAAGTAACACTGAAGCTTTCTTT.

The chain recombines TRBV6-5 with TRBJ2-7, with 8 bases matching TRBD1. There are 12 residues in the CDR3. The V gene's germline CDR1 is MNHEY and CDR2 SVGAGI. Unmatched junction bases numbered 0, after V lost 5 bases and J lost 3 bases. This CDR3 reads CASSGQGYEQYF. The DNA for the CDR3 is TGTGCCAGCAGTGGACAGGGCTACGAGCAGTACTTC.

The chain has TRBV19 and TRBJ2-6; D is uncertain. This CDR3 is built from 15 residues. Deletions cut 1 base from V and 4 bases from J, with 8 bases between. Germline V gene sequence: CDR1 LNHDA, CDR2 SQIVND (reference sequence). The CDR3 DNA is TGTGCCAGTAGTATAGGAAGTTCCGGGGCCAACGTCCTGACTTTC. This encodes CASSIGSSGANVLTF.

This chain joins TRBV7-2 and TRBJ1-1, with D perhaps TRBD1 (6 bases). Germline assignment: CDR1 SGHTA and CDR2 FQGNSA. This CDR3 is 13 amino acids long. V lost 7 bases and J 7 bases, leaving 16 bases between the germline ends. CDR3 bases: TGTGCCAGCACCTTTCCCGGGACATATGAAGCTTTCTTT. Its protein is CASTFPGTYEAFF.

The genes are TRBV29-1 and TRBJ2-1; 9 nucleotides agree with TRBD2. Germline assignment: CDR1 SQVTM and CDR2 ANQGSEA. CDR3 size: 15 residues. V shed 6 bases and J 4 bases; nucleotides not matched to a gene: 10. The CDR3 region has the DNA TGCAGCGTCGCCCTAGGCGGGAGGGCATACAATGAGCAGTTCTTC. This encodes CSVALGGRAYNEQFF.

The rearrangement uses TRBV7-3 and TRBJ1-6; D is possibly TRBD1 (5 bases). The CDR3 is 14 residues long. Trimming removed 2 bases from V and 4 bases from J, with 6 bases in between. Germline-derived CDR1 and CDR2 are SGHTA and FQGTGA. Here the CDR3 DNA reads TGTGCCAGCAGCTTACAGGGATATAATTCACCCCTCCACTTT. Translating gives CASSLQGYNSPLHF.

This chain joins TRBV7-8 and TRBJ2-5; 7 bases are shared with TRBD1. CDR1 is SGHVS and CDR2 is FQNEAQ in the germline V gene. The CDR3 has 18 amino acids. Trimming at V came to 5 bases and at J to 1 base, leaving 16 bases not matched to a gene. The DNA for the CDR3 is TGTGCCAGCAGCCAGGTTACGAGTCGAGGGGGCTCCCAAGAGACCCAGTACTTC. It encodes CASSQVTSRGGSQETQYF.

The chain has TRBV29-1 and TRBJ1-4; tentatively, D is TRBD1 (6 bases). V was clipped by 7 bases and J by 7 bases, with 16 bases between them. CDR1 is SQVTM and CDR2 is ANQGSEA in the germline V gene. The CDR3 totals 13 residues. The CDR3 DNA is TGCAGCGCTGCGGGTCAGGGGTCTGAAAAACTGTTTTTT. Translation: CSAAGQGSEKLFF. Using reference TRBV29-1 and TRBJ1-4 for the parts outside the CDR3, the full variable domain is SAVISQKPSRDICQRGTSLTIQCQVDSQVTMMFWYRQQPGQSLTLIATANQGSEATYESGFVIDKFPISRPNLTFSTLTVSNMSPEDSSIYLCSAAGQGSEKLFFGSGTQLSVL.

The rearrangement joins TRBV5-6 to TRBJ2-2; D uncertain. This CDR3 spans 15 amino acids. Germline assignment: CDR1 SGHDT and CDR2 YYEEEE. Between the trimmed V and J ends, which lost 2 bases and 1 base, there was a span of 9 bases. The CDR3, as DNA: TGTGCCAGCAGCTTTGAGAGGTGGAACACCGGGGAGCTGTTTTTT. This gives the protein CASSFERWNTGELFF.

In its sample, this clone was seen once. The J gene is TRBJ1-5, the V gene TRBV7-9; D is possibly TRBD1 (5 bases). The CDR3 loop spans 13 amino acids. Trimming shortened V by 5 bases and J by 7 bases, and 12 bases separated the two germline ends. Germline V gene data show CDR1 as SEHNR and CDR2 as FQNEAQ (reference sequence). The CDR3 DNA follows: TGTGCCAGCAGCCCCGGGGGAGGGCAGCCCCAGCATTTT. This encodes CASSPGGGQPQHF.

To note about this clone: At one end the junction does not follow the germline gene, possibly because of a read error. The chain is built from TRBV25-1 and TRBJ1-1, with unresolved D. The length of the CDR3 is 12 residues. Germline V gene lookup returns CDR1 MGHDK and CDR2 SYGVNS. DNA for the CDR3: TGTGCCAGCAGTGGATACGACCGGATAGGAAAGTTT. Protein sequence: CASSGYDRIGKF.

The chain joins TRBV19 to TRBJ2-7; 7 bases map to TRBD2. The CDR3 extends over 15 amino acids. Germline lookup yields CDR1 LNHDA and CDR2 SQIVND (reference sequence). The ends lost 5 bases at V and 1 base at J; junction bases unmatched: 8. The CDR3 DNA sequence: TGTGCCAGTAGTCCTACTAGCGCCGCATCCTACGAGCAGTACGTC. Protein sequence: CASSPTSAASYEQYV.

This clone was observed once. The gene calls are TRBV28 and TRBJ1-2; TRBD1 aligns across 7 bases. J was trimmed by 1 base and V by 8 bases; bases with no gene match: 22. Germline V CDR1 and CDR2: MDHEN, SYDVKM. The length of the CDR3 is 19 residues. The CDR3 region has the DNA TGTGCCAGCTGTGGACAGGTTCTTAGACCCTCAGACTTTAACTATGGCTACACCTTC. Protein sequence: CASCGQVLRPSDFNYGYTF.

The gene calls are TRBV5-1 and TRBJ1-2; D is unresolved. This CDR3 contains 13 residues. Trimming shortened V by 0 bases and J by 0 bases, and 3 bases separated the two germline ends. Germline V gives CDR1 SGHRS, CDR2 YFSETQ. The CDR3 bases are TGCGCCAGCAGCTTGGGTTCTAACTATGGCTACACCTTC. Amino acids: CASSLGSNYGYTF.

The CDR3 spells CASTSSGVPYNEQFF. For the CDR3, the DNA is TGTGCCAGCACCAGTAGCGGGGTTCCCTACAATGAGCAGTTCTTC. This chain joins TRBV28 and TRBJ2-1, with TRBD2 identical over 8 bases. This CDR3 has 15 amino acids. V lost 7 bases, J lost 2 bases, and 7 bases stayed unmatched. The germline CDR1 and CDR2 sequences are MDHEN and SYDVKM.

The chain links TRBV7-9 to TRBJ1-6; D is unclear. V lost 7 bases to trimming and J lost 7 bases, with 14 bases between them. The CDR3 has 14 amino acids. Germline CDR1 SEHNR, CDR2 FQNEAQ (reference sequence). The CDR3 here is CASTNVSGNSPLHF. The CDR3 region has the DNA TGTGCCAGCACCAACGTCTCGGGGAATTCACCCCTCCACTTT. Variable domain in full (rest from reference TRBV7-9 and TRBJ1-6): DTGVSQNPRHKITKRGQNVTFRCDPISEHNRLYWYRQTLGQGPEFLTYFQNEAQLEKSRLLSDRFSAERPKGSFSTLEIQRTEQGDSAMYLCASTNVSGNSPLHFGNGTRLTVT.

The chain carries TRBV11-2 and TRBJ1-2, with TRBD1 as a possible D gene (5 bases). The V and J ends lost 5 bases and 8 bases respectively, with 18 bases between them. The CDR3 contains 14 residues. CDR1 SGHAT and CDR2 FQNNGV come from the germline V gene. The CDR3 sequence is CASSGLGGGRGYTF. The CDR3 DNA reads as TGTGCCAGCAGCGGGCTGGGGGGGGGTCGAGGCTACACCTTC.

V usage is TRBV4-2 and J usage is TRBJ2-3; D uncertain. V was shortened by 0 bases and J by 2 bases, with 12 bases between the two germline ends. The CDR3 loop spans 16 amino acids. The germline gives CDR1 LGHNA, CDR2 YNFKEQ. In DNA, the CDR3 is TGTGCCAGCAGCCAAGAGGAAGGCGACTCCACAGATACGCAGTATTTT. It codes for CASSQEEGDSTDTQYF.

The chain is built from TRBV19 and TRBJ1-5; unclear D gene. Germline CDR1 is LNHDA and CDR2 is SQIVND (reference sequence). The CDR3 is 13 amino acids. The germline V and J ends were trimmed by 5 bases and 1 base, with 6 bases remaining between them. The CDR3 sequence: CASSPWSNQPQHF. As DNA, the CDR3 is TGTGCCAGTAGTCCATGGAGCAATCAGCCCCAGCATTTT.

The chain combines TRBV9 with TRBJ2-1, with 10 positions matching TRBD2. The CDR3 loop spans 14 amino acids. Trimming cost V 6 bases and J 6 bases; bases outside gene matches: 6. Germline values: CDR1 SGDLS, CDR2 YYNGEE. CDR3 sequence (DNA): TGTGCCAGCAACCCTAGCGGGAGTTTCAATGAGCAGTTCTTC. Translating it yields CASNPSGSFNEQFF.

The rearrangement links TRBV6-6 to TRBJ2-1; 9 bases align to TRBD2. Trimming cost V 4 bases and J 5 bases; bases outside gene matches: 6. The CDR3 is made up of 15 amino acids. Germline assignment: CDR1 MNHNY and CDR2 SVGAGI (reference sequence). CDR3 in DNA: TGTGCCAGCAGTTCCGTAGGCGGGGGGGACAATGAGCAGTTCTTC. Translating it yields CASSSVGGGDNEQFF.

The chain recombines TRBV27 with TRBJ1-1; D may be TRBD1 (5 bases). This CDR3 spans 14 amino acids. V gave up 0 bases and J gave up 4 bases, with 9 bases separating them. The germline V gene has CDR1 MNHEY and CDR2 SMNVEV (reference sequence). The DNA for the CDR3 is TGTGCCAGCAGTTTATCCGGGGCTCTCACTGAAGCTTTCTTT. Residues: CASSLSGALTEAFF.

This chain joins TRBV6-5 and TRBJ1-2, with 9 bases that match TRBD1. V trimming: 2 bases; J trimming: 4 bases; junction bases outside the gene matches: 8. The CDR3 has 16 amino acids. CDR1 is MNHEY and CDR2 is SVGAGI in the germline V gene. The CDR3 sequence is CASSYTSGQGSYGYTF. The CDR3 DNA reads as TGTGCCAGCAGTTACACCTCTGGACAGGGGAGCTATGGCTACACCTTC.